This T cell receptor (beta chain) was captured by sequencing in a study of blood T cells in healthy people across ages. Next came a second PCR, run for 7 to 11 cycles, which used a sample-barcoded 5' primer along with a J-beta primer mix. A single record per CDR3 protein comes from TCRdb applying MiXCR to the 5' RACE reads. This table holds about 970,000 distinct CDR3 sequences, just over 50% found once. CDR3 length equals 15 residues. Germline lookup yields CDR1 SNHLY and CDR2 FYNNEI. Trimming shortened V by 4 bases and J by 2 bases, and 15 bases separated the two germline ends. Specimen: blood. The rearrangement uses TRBV2 and TRBJ2-7; D possibly corresponds to TRBD2 (5 bases). The sequence came from a woman aged 55-75 years in good health. The CDR3 coding sequence is TGTGCCAGCAGTGGTAATAGCGTGGGTGCCTACGAGCAGTACTTC. Translated, it gives CASSGNSVGAYEQYF.